The TCR beta chain under discussion was sequenced for a study of glioma-infiltrating T cells after dendritic cell vaccination. Study context: Dendritic cell vaccine was injected intradermally three times, biweekly.

This clone was observed a handful of times. Time point specified: after dendritic cell vaccination, including at tumor progression/relapse. Fresh-frozen tumor tissue and more than two years of survival data were available for all. V gave up 6 bases and J gave up 5 bases, with 22 bases separating them. Germline lookup yields CDR1 MDHEN and CDR2 SYDVKM. This CDR3 is built from 16 residues. This table comes from immunoSEQ multiplex PCR, and its TCRdb copy is limited to in-frame clones, with some not included. The repertoire holds 98,000 or so clones, with over 80% as singletons. Sequencing used blood, obtained after dendritic cell vaccination. V and J are TRBV28 and TRBJ1-1; D ambiguous. This sequence originates from a human donor with glioblastoma. In nucleotides, the CDR3 is TGTGCCAGCAGATTTGGAACAGCTTCATATAATACTGAAGCTTTCTTT. This codes for CASRFGTASYNTEAFF.